This T cell receptor (beta chain) was identified during a study of blood T cell repertoires in COVID-19. As for the study in general: Sites in the United States, Italy and Spain provided acute and convalescent COVID-19 samples.

Clones were sequenced by immunoSEQ multiplex PCR, and TCRdb holds only the in-frame ones, with some missing. The sample yields 140,000 to 150,000 clones, 85% to 90% seen once. The CDR3 has 17 residues. The V gene's germline CDR1 is SNHLY and CDR2 FYNNEI. With V trimmed by 8 bases and J by 7 bases, 12 bases remained unmatched. This chain connects TRBV2 to TRBJ2-1; TRBD2 agrees at 15 bases. This receptor was taken from a man older than 75 with acute or convalescent COVID-19. Sequenced sample: peripheral blood. This CDR3 reads CASRRELGTSGGNEQFF. In nucleotides, the CDR3 is TGTGCCAGCCGGCGAGAGTTAGGGACTAGCGGGGGGAATGAGCAGTTCTTC.